The 9 T cell receptor beta chains reported below all come from one sample, sequenced in a study of T cells after yellow fever vaccination. TCRdb fed the 5' RACE reads into MiXCR, producing one record per CDR3 protein. Of some 110,000 distinct CDR3 sequences listed, more than 6.5% were seen once; the top ten hold 2% to 3%. The sequences come from CD4+ T cells sorted from PBMCs, collected 10 days after the first yellow fever vaccination. The receptor source for this set is a man aged 18 to 29 who received the YFV17D yellow fever vaccine.

The chain has TRBV20-1 and TRBJ1-1; unclear D gene. This CDR3 spans 14 amino acids. Germline CDR1 DFQATT, CDR2 SNEGSKA (reference sequence). With 5 bases removed from V and 1 base from J, the gap between germline ends came to 14 bases. The CDR3 is CSAPTPGSNTEAFF. The CDR3 region has the DNA TGCAGTGCTCCTACCCCGGGCTCGAACACTGAAGCTTTCTTT.

This clonotype was seen at least ten times. The V and J genes are TRBV3-1 and TRBJ1-1; D remains ambiguous. CDR1 is LGHDT and CDR2 is YNNKEL in the germline V gene (reference sequence). CDR3 size: 14 residues. V lost 3 bases to trimming and J lost 3 bases, with 11 bases between them. CDR3 sequence reads: CASSQVLGYTEAFF. CDR3 bases: TGTGCCAGCAGCCAGGTGTTGGGGTACACTGAAGCTTTCTTT.

This clonotype has a count of ten or more. The chain employs TRBV12-3 or TRBV12-4 and TRBJ2-5, with D possibly being TRBD1 (6 bases). The CDR3 runs to 13 residues. V lost 7 bases and J lost 7, with 16 bases in between. This CDR3 is CASTTRQAGTQYF. The CDR3 coding sequence is TGTGCCAGCACCACCCGACAGGCGGGGACCCAGTACTTC.

This clonotype was counted at least ten times. The chain links TRBV2 to TRBJ1-5; unclear D gene. In germline, CDR1 is SNHLY, CDR2 FYNNEI. The V and J ends lost 7 bases and 3 bases respectively, with 7 bases between them. This CDR3 region has 12 residues. This CDR3 reads CASKLYNQPQHF. The DNA of the CDR3 is TGTGCCAGCAAACTGTACAATCAGCCCCAGCATTTT.

This clonotype was counted at least ten times. The chain recombines TRBV6-1 with TRBJ2-6; either TRBD1 or TRBD2 may supply D (5 bases each). Trimming took 8 bases from V and 0 from J, leaving 17 bases between them. Germline CDR1 and CDR2: MNHNS and SASEGT. The CDR3 is 17 residues long. CDR3 protein: CASQRGSFYSGANVLTF. DNA of the CDR3: TGTGCCAGCCAACGGGGCAGTTTTTACTCTGGGGCCAACGTCCTGACTTTC.

In this sample, this clonotype turned up a few times. The chain links TRBV5-1 to TRBJ2-7; 7 bases line up with TRBD2. Germline trimming cut 5 bases from V and 0 bases from J; bases unmatched to any gene: 8. Per germline, CDR1 SGHRS and CDR2 YFSETQ. The CDR3 is made up of 15 amino acids. CDR3 nucleotides: TGCGCCAGCAGTTATGACGGGGGGAACTCCTACGAGCAGTACGTC. Its translation is CASSYDGGNSYEQYV.

This clonotype was detected many times. This sequence joins TRBV5-1 and TRBJ1-2; perhaps TRBD1 as D (5 bases). The germline gives CDR1 SGHRS, CDR2 YFSETQ. Trimming pared 0 bases from V and 3 bases from J, leaving 12 bases between. This CDR3 is built from 15 residues. The CDR3 region is CASSLESGLDYGYTF. For the CDR3, the DNA is TGCGCCAGCAGCTTGGAGTCAGGGCTGGACTATGGCTACACCTTC.

This clonotype came up many times. The rearrangement joins TRBV5-1 to TRBJ2-3; 9 nucleotides agree with TRBD2. Trimming cost V 4 bases and J 6 bases; bases outside gene matches: 3. This CDR3 contains 13 residues. Germline V gives CDR1 SGHRS, CDR2 YFSETQ. CDR3 DNA: TGCGCCAGCAGCGCCAGCGGGAGGGATACGCAGTATTTT. Its protein is CASSASGRDTQYF.

This clonotype was seen at least ten times. The chain couples TRBV21-1 to TRBJ2-7; TRBD1, as called in the table, went unchecked against the DNA. TRBV21-1 constitutes a pseudogene. CDR3 length: 16 residues. CDR3 coding DNA: TGTGCCAGCAGCCTCCCGTTCCGGGACAGACCCTACGAGCAGTACTTC. As protein: CASSLPFRDRPYEQYF.